This T cell receptor beta chain was sequenced during a study of blood T cell repertoires in COVID-19. As for the study in general: The United States, Italy and Spain supplied acute and convalescent COVID-19 samples.

Trimming took 0 bases from V and 11 from J, leaving 12 bases between them. This CDR3 contains 13 residues. Germline CDR1 is SGHNT and CDR2 is YYREEE (reference sequence). Per the original methods: How many nucleated cells were present was estimated from reference gene primer amplification. Profiling relied on immunoSEQ multiplex PCR, and the TCRdb table lists in-frame clones only, not all of them. That table furnishes V, J and clone size, whereas the DNA furnished D and trimming. The sample has 400,000 to 500,000 clones, approximately 90% seen once. This TCR derives from a woman between 25 and 40 years old with active or convalescent COVID-19. The chain employs TRBV5-4 and TRBJ1-5; D is uncertain. What was sequenced was peripheral blood. Here the CDR3 reads CASSLDSQSAQHF. The CDR3 DNA is TGTGCCAGCAGCTTGGACAGCCAATCAGCCCAGCATTTT.